Reported below is one T cell receptor beta chain. Blood CD8+ and CD4+ T cells underwent high-throughput TCR beta sequencing. TEMRA cells underwent FACS enrichment and CD8+ and CD4+ T cells underwent negative isolation. These data come from a study of CD8 T cells in Susac syndrome. The length of the CDR3 is 16 residues. Looked up from germline, CDR1 is MGHRA and CDR2 is YSYEKL. Germline trimming cut 5 bases from V and 1 base from J; bases unmatched to any gene: 4. RNA amounts of about 0.45 to 1 ug underwent reverse transcription with random hexamers. immunoSEQ multiplex PCR amplified TCR beta CDR3 across 54 Vbeta, 13 Jbeta. TCRdb reprocessed the immunoSEQ multiplex PCR reads with MiXCR, giving one entry per CDR3 protein. The repertoire includes some 95,000 distinct CDR3 sequences, 85% to 95% of them detected once, and around 0.34% sits in the top ten.

Sequencing was carried out using CD8+ T cells from PBMCs. The chain uses TRBV4-1 and TRBJ2-2, with 10 positions matching TRBD2. This clonotype was obtained from a human donor in good health. CDR3: CASSYGLAENTGELFF. As DNA, the CDR3 is TGCGCCAGCAGCTATGGACTAGCGGAGAACACCGGGGAGCTGTTTTTT.